These T cell receptor beta chains were read from a single sample in a study of PD-L1 blockade in urothelial cancer. Method: immunoSEQ multiplex PCR; TCRdb's copy keeps in-frame clones and lacks some. The sample contains about 110,000 clones, about 85% of which appear only once. The sample here was PBMCs, taken around atezolizumab (anti-PD-L1) treatment. These receptors all come from a man between 45 and 60 years old with urothelial cancer. CDR3s include the opening cysteine and the closing phenylalanine or tryptophan. Each record gives: J gene, D gene, clone size, V gene, CDR3 protein, CDR3 DNA. D genes are given only for firm matches. The size of a clone is reported for some rows only, either as once, few or many, or as a class for expanded clones.

j_call: TRBJ2-1
d_call: .
clone_size: .
v_call: TRBV27
cdr3_aa: CASSSFRDPYNEQFF
cdr3_nt: TGTGCCAGCAGTTCCTTCCGGGATCCTTACAATGAGCAGTTCTTC

j_call: TRBJ1-1
d_call: TRBD1
clone_size: few
v_call: TRBV27
cdr3_aa: CASSDRAGLMNTEAFF
cdr3_nt: TGTGCCAGCAGCGACAGGGCGGGTCTGATGAACACTGAAGCTTTCTTT

j_call: TRBJ1-5
d_call: .
clone_size: .
v_call: TRBV28
cdr3_aa: CASSLSQGRQPQHF
cdr3_nt: TGTGCCAGCAGTTTGTCCCAGGGTCGTCAGCCCCAGCATTTT

j_call: TRBJ2-5
d_call: TRBD2
clone_size: .
v_call: TRBV5-4
cdr3_aa: CASSLVRLAGQSGTQYF
cdr3_nt: TGTGCCAGCAGCTTGGTTCGGCTAGCGGGGCAGAGTGGGACCCAGTACTTC

j_call: TRBJ1-5
d_call: .
clone_size: few
v_call: TRBV30
cdr3_aa: CAWSVSGDQPQHF
cdr3_nt: TGTGCCTGGAGTGTATCCGGGGATCAGCCCCAGCATTTT

j_call: TRBJ2-3
d_call: TRBD2
clone_size: many
v_call: TRBV10-3
cdr3_aa: CAISAGTSAFSNTQYF
cdr3_nt: TGTGCCATCAGTGCCGGGACTAGCGCTTTTAGTAATACGCAGTATTTT

j_call: TRBJ2-7
d_call: TRBD1
clone_size: .
v_call: TRBV7-9
cdr3_aa: CASSFGQGVGEQYF
cdr3_nt: TGTGCCAGCAGCTTCGGACAGGGGGTAGGCGAGCAGTACTTC

j_call: TRBJ1-1
d_call: TRBD1
clone_size: .
v_call: TRBV5-6
cdr3_aa: CASSWRVPGQGFKAFF
cdr3_nt: TGTGCCAGCAGCTGGCGTGTCCCGGGACAGGGTTTTAAAGCTTTCTTT

j_call: TRBJ2-3
d_call: TRBD2
clone_size: .
v_call: TRBV7-3
cdr3_aa: CASSLGRGTSGSEDTQYF
cdr3_nt: TGTGCCAGCAGCTTGGGACGCGGGACTAGCGGGAGTGAAGATACGCAGTATTTT

j_call: TRBJ2-7
d_call: .
clone_size: .
v_call: TRBV29-1
cdr3_aa: CSVVPRSSYEQYF
cdr3_nt: TGCAGCGTCGTTCCCAGAAGCTCCTACGAGCAGTACTTC

j_call: TRBJ2-2
d_call: .
clone_size: .
v_call: TRBV9
cdr3_aa: CASSVDLRESGELFF
cdr3_nt: TGTGCCAGCAGCGTAGACTTGAGGGAGTCCGGGGAGCTGTTTTTT

j_call: TRBJ1-6
d_call: TRBD1
clone_size: .
v_call: TRBV7-8
cdr3_aa: CASSFSRTGSNSPLHF
cdr3_nt: TGTGCCAGCAGCTTTTCCCGGACAGGGTCGAATTCACCCCTCCACTTT

j_call: TRBJ2-3
d_call: .
clone_size: .
v_call: TRBV7-3
cdr3_aa: CASSFGTGDTQYF
cdr3_nt: TGTGCCAGCAGCTTCGGTACGGGAGATACGCAGTATTTT

j_call: TRBJ2-3
d_call: .
clone_size: .
v_call: TRBV11-3
cdr3_aa: CASSLKAIDTQYF
cdr3_nt: TGTGCCAGCAGCTTGAAAGCGATAGATACGCAGTATTTT

j_call: TRBJ2-1
d_call: .
clone_size: once
v_call: TRBV27
cdr3_aa: CASSFERLYNEQFF
cdr3_nt: TGTGCCAGCAGTTTCGAGCGACTATACAATGAGCAGTTCTTC

j_call: TRBJ1-4
d_call: .
clone_size: .
v_call: TRBV10-3
cdr3_aa: CAISPGQGEKLFF
cdr3_nt: TGTGCCATCAGTCCGGGACAAGGGGAAAAACTGTTTTTT

j_call: TRBJ2-7
d_call: .
clone_size: .
v_call: TRBV5-1
cdr3_aa: CASSLGGTTASVQYF
cdr3_nt: TGCGCCAGCAGCTTAGGGGGAACCACGGCATCGGTGCAGTACTTC

j_call: TRBJ2-7
d_call: .
clone_size: once
v_call: TRBV19
cdr3_aa: CASSIDHQGNYEQYF
cdr3_nt: TGTGCCAGTAGTATAGATCACCAGGGGAACTACGAGCAGTACTTC

j_call: TRBJ1-1
d_call: .
clone_size: .
v_call: TRBV7-2
cdr3_aa: CASSAQGNTEAFF
cdr3_nt: TGTGCCAGCAGCGCACAGGGGAACACTGAAGCTTTCTTT

j_call: TRBJ1-6
d_call: .
clone_size: few
v_call: TRBV19
cdr3_aa: CASARDHNSPLHF
cdr3_nt: TGTGCCAGTGCCCGGGATCATAATTCACCCCTCCACTTT

j_call: TRBJ1-1
d_call: .
clone_size: .
v_call: TRBV30
cdr3_aa: CAWSVRGFTRSVKNTEAFF
cdr3_nt: TGTGCCTGGAGTGTACGGGGATTTACCCGATCCGTAAAGAATACTGAAGCTTTCTTT

j_call: TRBJ1-1
d_call: .
clone_size: .
v_call: TRBV30
cdr3_aa: CAWSSGANLNTEAFF
cdr3_nt: TGTGCCTGGAGTTCAGGGGCAAATTTGAACACTGAAGCTTTCTTT

j_call: TRBJ2-3
d_call: TRBD2
clone_size: once
v_call: TRBV18
cdr3_aa: CASSPKSLAGPTDTQYF
cdr3_nt: TGTGCCAGCTCACCAAAAAGCCTAGCGGGTCCAACAGATACGCAGTATTTT

j_call: TRBJ1-3
d_call: .
clone_size: .
v_call: TRBV28
cdr3_aa: CASSFPVRGRGGNTIYF
cdr3_nt: TGTGCCAGCAGTTTCCCCGTGAGGGGGAGAGGGGGAAACACCATATATTTT

j_call: TRBJ2-7
d_call: TRBD2
clone_size: .
v_call: TRBV27
cdr3_aa: CASRSSGVYEQYF
cdr3_nt: TGTGCCAGCCGTAGTAGCGGGGTCTACGAGCAGTACTTC

j_call: TRBJ2-7
d_call: TRBD1
clone_size: many
v_call: TRBV6-5
cdr3_aa: CASSYSGQGAYEQYF
cdr3_nt: TGTGCCAGCAGTTACTCGGGACAGGGAGCCTACGAGCAGTACTTC